Described below is a single TCR beta chain sequence and its context. This sample was taken from a study of OX40 agonist ivuxolimab in advanced cancers. The data were produced by immunoSEQ multiplex PCR, yet TCRdb's version contains in-frame clones alone and is incomplete. The data hold over 15,000 clones, with roughly four fifths observed a single time. The CDR3 contains 13 residues. Germline V gene sequence: CDR1 LNHDA, CDR2 SQIVND (reference sequence). Trimming at V came to 7 bases and at J to 7 bases, leaving 6 bases not matched to a gene. The receptor's source is an adult with an advanced solid tumor such as melanoma, head and neck, liver or kidney cancer. The source material was CD4+ or CD8+ T cells sorted from blood, sampled in a trial of the OX40 agonist ivuxolimab. This chain uses TRBV19 with TRBJ1-5; 8 positions agree with TRBD1. The CDR3: CASNTGGGQPQHF. The CDR3 DNA reads TGTGCCAGTAACACAGGGGGGGGGCAGCCCCAGCATTTT.